This TCR beta chain was profiled in a study of T-cell reconstitution after alpha-beta-depleted transplantation in children. Germline CDR1 SGHAT, CDR2 FQNNGV. V was pared by 1 base and J by 11 bases, with 11 bases between. This CDR3 contains 12 residues. Researchers prepared the TCRbeta library using unique molecular identifiers, the study reports. TCRdb re-called the PCR reads with MiXCR, one entry per CDR3 protein. This table has roughly 500,000 distinct CDR3 sequences, roughly 33% appearing once. J is TRBJ1-1 and V is TRBV11-2; D is ambiguous. The clonotype was recovered from a human donor who donated a stem cell graft to a child with aplastic anemia. The source material was PBMCs from the stem cell graft donor, sampled from the stem cell graft. The chain's CDR3 is CASSLGDYGAFF. The CDR3, as DNA: TGTGCCAGCAGCTTAGGGGATTATGGGGCTTTCTTT.